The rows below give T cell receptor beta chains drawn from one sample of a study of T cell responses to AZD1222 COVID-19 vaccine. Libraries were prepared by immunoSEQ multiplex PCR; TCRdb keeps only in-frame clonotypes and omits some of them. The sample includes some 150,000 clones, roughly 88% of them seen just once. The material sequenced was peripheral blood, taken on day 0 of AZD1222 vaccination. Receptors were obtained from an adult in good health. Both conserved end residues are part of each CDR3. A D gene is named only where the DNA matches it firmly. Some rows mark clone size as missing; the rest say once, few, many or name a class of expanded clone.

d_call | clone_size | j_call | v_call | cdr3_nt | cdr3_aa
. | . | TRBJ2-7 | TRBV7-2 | TGTGCCAGCAGCCCAGACGGATTCTACGAGCAGTACTTC | CASSPDGFYEQYF
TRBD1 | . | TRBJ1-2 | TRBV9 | TGTGCCAGCAGCGTCCAAGGGGGCGCGGGCGGCTACACCTTC | CASSVQGGAGGYTF
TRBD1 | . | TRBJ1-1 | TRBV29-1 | TGCAGCGCTGGGACAGCGAACACTGAAGCTTTCTTT | CSAGTANTEAFF
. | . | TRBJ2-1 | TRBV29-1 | TGCAGCGTTGGAGCGGCGGGACCGGGCAATGAGCAGTTCTTC | CSVGAAGPGNEQFF
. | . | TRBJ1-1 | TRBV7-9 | TGTGCCAGCAGCCCACAGGAGACGAACACTGAAGCTTTCTTT | CASSPQETNTEAFF
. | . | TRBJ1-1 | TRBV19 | TGTGCCAGTAGTAAGCCCATTGTGATGAGTAACACTGAAGCTTTCTTT | CASSKPIVMSNTEAFF
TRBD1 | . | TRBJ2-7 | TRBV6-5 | TGTGCCAGCGACCCCGGGACAGGGGAGGCCGAGCAGTACTTC | CASDPGTGEAEQYF
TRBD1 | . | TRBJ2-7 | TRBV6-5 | TGTGCCAGCATTCCGGGACAGGGTTACTACGAGCAGTACTTC | CASIPGQGYYEQYF
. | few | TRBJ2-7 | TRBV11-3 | TGTGCCAGCAGCTTACGGCCCTCGGGCTACGAGCAGTACTTC | CASSLRPSGYEQYF
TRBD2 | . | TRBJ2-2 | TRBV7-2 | TGTGCCAGCAGCCCCCAGGGACTAGCGGGACACACCGGGGAGCTGTTTTTT | CASSPQGLAGHTGELFF